Presented here are 25 T cell receptor beta chains from one specimen sequenced in a study of OX40 agonist ivuxolimab in advanced cancers. TCRdb's table, derived via immunoSEQ multiplex PCR, lists solely in-frame clones and lacks some. This sample has tens of thousands of clones; around 87% occur once, and the top ten carry 3% to 4%. Sample: CD4+ or CD8+ T cells sorted from blood, taken in a trial of the OX40 agonist ivuxolimab. The source of these receptors is an adult with an advanced solid tumor such as melanoma, head and neck, liver or kidney cancer.

The CDR3 region is CASSRDGLNTEAFF. The CDR3, as DNA: TGCGCCAGCAGTCGGGACGGACTGAACACTGAAGCTTTCTTT. The chain uses TRBV5-1 and TRBJ1-1; possibly TRBD1 for D (5 bases). Between the trimmed V and J ends, which lost 5 bases and 0 bases, there was a span of 11 bases. This CDR3 has 14 residues. The germline CDR1 and CDR2 sequences are SGHRS and YFSETQ.

V usage is TRBV5-8 and J usage is TRBJ1-3; D gene ambiguous. Germline values: CDR1 SGHTS, CDR2 YDEGEE. The CDR3 is made up of 16 amino acids. V shed 2 bases and J shed 3 bases, with 15 bases lying between them. Written as DNA, the CDR3 is TGTGCCAGCAGCTTTGAGGAAGGGCAGATTGGAAACACCATATATTTT. It specifies CASSFEEGQIGNTIYF.

This clone has just a few counts. The chain has TRBV6-5 and TRBJ2-7, with 10 bases lining up with TRBD2. The V segment lost 6 bases and the J segment 3 bases; nucleotides outside the gene matches: 2. Germline CDR1 and CDR2: MNHEY and SVGAGI. CDR3 length: 13 residues. The CDR3 spells CASRGLASYEQYF. CDR3 bases: TGTGCCAGCAGGGGACTAGCGAGCTACGAGCAGTACTTC.

The J gene is TRBJ2-1, the V gene TRBV7-2, with 14 bases that match TRBD2. V shed 6 bases, J shed 6 bases, and the junction held 7 bases outside the gene matches. The germline V gene encodes CDR1 SGHTA and CDR2 FQGNSA. The CDR3 extends over 16 amino acids. CDR3 residues: CASRRPGLAGVNEQFF. As DNA, the CDR3 is TGTGCCAGCAGGCGTCCGGGACTAGCGGGAGTCAATGAGCAGTTCTTC.

This clone has just one count. The DNA of the CDR3 is TGTGCTAGTGGTTCCCCCTTTGGGACACCAAGCAATCAGCCCCAGCATTTT. This codes for CASGSPFGTPSNQPQHF. The rearrangement links TRBV12-5 to TRBJ1-5; D possibly corresponds to TRBD1 (6 bases). The V end lost 4 bases, the J end lost 1 base, and 17 bases lay between the germline ends. CDR1 and CDR2 (germline): LGHNT, FRNRAP. This CDR3 has 17 amino acids.

The V gene is TRBV6-6, the J gene TRBJ1-4; unclear D gene. Trimming removed 6 bases from V and 6 bases from J, with 8 bases in between. The length of the CDR3 is 12 residues. Germline-derived CDR1 and CDR2 are MNHNY and SVGAGI (reference sequence). The CDR3 DNA is TGTGCCAGCAGGAAAAAACATGAAAAACTGTTTTTT. It encodes CASRKKHEKLFF.

The chain employs TRBV6-5 and TRBJ1-5; D uncertain. Germline CDR1 and CDR2: MNHEY and SVGAGI. This CDR3 is 14 amino acids long. V gave up 5 bases and J gave up 3 bases, with 11 bases separating them. CDR3 in amino acids: CASSRTDHNQPQHF. The CDR3 DNA follows: TGTGCCAGCAGTAGGACGGACCACAATCAGCCCCAGCATTTT.

The genes are TRBV27 and TRBJ2-1, with TRBD2 identical over 10 bases. The J segment lost 4 bases and the V segment lost 2 bases, leaving 8 bases of the junction unmatched. CDR3 length: 17 amino acids. Germline CDR1 is MNHEY and CDR2 is SMNVEV (reference sequence). Here the CDR3 reads CASSLTVAGGGYNEQFF. CDR3 bases: TGTGCCAGCAGTTTAACGGTAGCGGGAGGTGGTTACAATGAGCAGTTCTTC.

The chain recombines TRBV4-2 with TRBJ2-1; 7 positions match TRBD1. Trimming at V came to 1 base and at J to 9 bases, leaving 12 bases not matched to a gene. Germline V gives CDR1 LGHNA, CDR2 YNFKEQ. The CDR3 sequence is 16 residues long. CDR3 DNA sequence: TGTGCCAGCAGCCAAGCCCTACGACAGGGTTTGGTTGAGCAGTTCTTC. Translating it yields CASSQALRQGLVEQFF.

CDR3 protein: CAWKGGGEKLFF. The DNA for the CDR3 is TGTGCCTGGAAGGGGGGCGGTGAAAAACTGTTTTTT. V is TRBV30 and J is TRBJ1-4; tentative D call: TRBD1 (6 bases). Trimming cost V 4 bases and J 7 bases, with 10 bases left between them. The CDR3 covers 12 residues. The V gene's germline CDR1 is GTSNPN and CDR2 SVGIG (reference sequence).

This chain links TRBV30 with TRBJ1-1; D unresolved. CDR1 is GTSNPN and CDR2 is SVGIG in the germline V gene (reference sequence). The CDR3 is 18 residues long. The CDR3 loop reads CAAGISTPFESLVTEAFF. CDR3 sequence (DNA): TGTGCTGCCGGCATTTCAACCCCCTTTGAAAGCCTGGTGACTGAAGCTTTCTTT.

This clone has more than one count but fewer than ten. The genes are TRBV10-3 and TRBJ2-1; 10 bases line up with TRBD2. Germline values: CDR1 ENHRY, CDR2 SYGVKD. The CDR3 has 15 residues. V shed 6 bases, J shed 5 bases, and the junction held 7 bases outside the gene matches. The CDR3 region is CAISRVLAGDNEQFF. In DNA, the CDR3 is TGTGCCATCAGCCGGGTGCTAGCGGGAGACAATGAGCAGTTCTTC.

The chain combines TRBV29-1 with TRBJ2-3, with 10 bases identical to TRBD1. The CDR3 totals 15 residues. Germline V CDR1 and CDR2: SQVTM, ANQGSEA. J lost 3 bases, V lost 5 bases, and 8 bases had no gene match. The CDR3 protein is CSVRNPGQGTDTQYF. CDR3 nucleotides: TGCAGCGTTAGAAATCCGGGACAGGGGACAGATACGCAGTATTTT.

The J gene is TRBJ2-5, the V gene TRBV15, with D uncertain. From germline, CDR1 is LNHNV and CDR2 YYDKDF (reference sequence). Trimming pared 1 base from V and 4 bases from J, leaving 10 bases between. The CDR3 covers 14 residues. In nucleotides, the CDR3 is TGTGCCACCAGCAGAGGAAGGGTTGGAGAGACCCAGTACTTC. This sequence encodes CATSRGRVGETQYF.

The chain uses TRBV28 and TRBJ2-2; tentative D call: TRBD1 (6 bases). Trimming took off 7 bases at V and 5 bases at J, with 14 bases between the two ends. The CDR3 extends over 14 amino acids. From germline, CDR1 is MDHEN and CDR2 SYDVKM. CDR3 sequence (DNA): TGTGCCAGCACGGTAGGGGGAGATACCGGGGAGCTGTTTTTT. Amino acid sequence: CASTVGGDTGELFF.

The genes are TRBV5-4 and TRBJ1-2; TRBD1 agrees at 8 bases. The V gene end was trimmed by 5 bases and the J gene end by 4 bases; junction bases not matched to a gene: 7. Germline V lookup: CDR1 SGHNT, CDR2 YYREEE (reference sequence). The CDR3 totals 14 residues. CDR3 coding DNA: TGTGCCAGCAGGGGGCTTGGACAGGGCTATGGCTACACCTTC. Protein sequence: CASRGLGQGYGYTF.

The chain is built from TRBV28 and TRBJ2-7; D is tentatively TRBD1 or TRBD2 (5 bases each). Germline CDR1 is MDHEN and CDR2 is SYDVKM. The CDR3 runs 14 residues. With 9 bases removed from V and 0 bases from J, the gap between germline ends came to 15 bases. CDR3 loop: CASTLRDRSYEQYF. CDR3 nucleotides: TGTGCCAGTACTCTCAGGGACCGCTCCTACGAGCAGTACTTC.

This sequence joins TRBV7-8 and TRBJ2-7; 10 bases agree with TRBD2. In germline, CDR1 is SGHVS, CDR2 FQNEAQ. With 5 bases clipped from V and 3 bases from J, the junction kept 7 bases outside the gene matches. The CDR3 has 15 residues. The chain's CDR3 is CASSTPGLAHYEQYF. The CDR3 bases are TGTGCCAGCAGCACCCCGGGACTAGCGCACTACGAGCAGTACTTC.

V is TRBV7-2 and J is TRBJ1-2; D ambiguous. Germline V CDR1 and CDR2: SGHTA, FQGNSA. Trimming removed 1 base at V and 8 bases at J, with 8 bases between. The CDR3 is 12 residues long. The CDR3 DNA sequence: TGTGCCAGCAGCTTAGGGGATACGGGCTACACCTTC. It codes for CASSLGDTGYTF. The entire variable domain, with the rest obtained from reference TRBV7-2 and TRBJ1-2, is as follows: GAGVSQSPSNKVTEKGKDVELRCDPISGHTALYWYRQSLGQGLEFLIYFQGNSAPDKSGLPSDRFSAERTGGSVSTLTIQRTQQEDSAVYLCASSLGDTGYTFGSGTRLTVV.

This clone appeared a few times. This chain links TRBV6-1 with TRBJ2-7, with 7 bases matching TRBD2. Trimming cost V 7 bases and J 0 bases; bases outside gene matches: 3. The CDR3 has 13 amino acids. Germline V gene lookup returns CDR1 MNHNS and CDR2 SASEGT. The CDR3 nucleotides are TGTGCCAGCAATCGCGGGAGCTCCTACGAGCAGTACTTC. This gives the protein CASNRGSSYEQYF.

CDR3 loop: CASSVFGGANTGELFF. In DNA, the CDR3 is TGTGCCAGCAGCGTATTTGGCGGGGCGAACACCGGGGAGCTGTTTTTT. The gene calls are TRBV9 and TRBJ2-2; D is perhaps TRBD2 (6 bases). Trimming pared 1 base from V and 0 bases from J, leaving 10 bases between. The length of the CDR3 is 16 residues. Per germline, CDR1 SGDLS and CDR2 YYNGEE. The full variable domain, its missing parts supplied by reference TRBV9 and TRBJ2-2, is DSGVTQTPKHLITATGQRVTLRCSPRSGDLSVYWYQQSLDQGLQFLIQYYNGEERAKGNILERFSAQQFPDLHSELNLSSLELGDSALYFCASSVFGGANTGELFFGEGSRLTVL.

This clone has only a few counts. This rearrangement joins TRBV18 to TRBJ1-5; 7 bases align to TRBD1. The V gene end was trimmed by 0 bases and the J gene end by 4 bases; junction bases not matched to a gene: 6. The germline gives CDR1 KGHSH, CDR2 LQKENI. This CDR3 is 16 amino acids long. CDR3 region: CASSPPGQDGNQPQHF. CDR3 nucleotides: TGTGCCAGCTCACCACCAGGACAGGATGGAAATCAGCCCCAGCATTTT.

The rearrangement joins TRBV7-9 to TRBJ1-3; D remains unclear. CDR3 length equals 12 residues. V was pared by 11 bases and J by 1 base, with 9 bases between. Germline V gives CDR1 SEHNR, CDR2 FQNEAQ (reference sequence). CDR3: CAGRFSGNTIYF. In nucleotides, the CDR3 is TGTGCCGGTCGGTTTTCTGGAAACACCATATATTTT. Drawing the rest from reference TRBV7-9 and TRBJ1-3, the complete variable domain is DTGVSQNPRHKITKRGQNVTFRCDPISEHNRLYWYRQTLGQGPEFLTYFQNEAQLEKSRLLSDRFSAERPKGSFSTLEIQRTEQGDSAMYLCAGRFSGNTIYFGEGSWLTVV.

The chain uses TRBV6-1 and TRBJ2-7, with D possibly being TRBD2 (6 bases). Trimming took off 4 bases at V and 7 bases at J, with 14 bases between the two ends. Germline values: CDR1 MNHNS, CDR2 SASEGT. There are 13 residues in the CDR3. In nucleotides, the CDR3 is TGTGCCAGCAGTGGCGCCAGGCGGGGTGAGCAGTACTTC. It codes for CASSGARRGEQYF.

This clone was seen more than once but under ten times. The chain employs TRBV15 and TRBJ2-7, with D tentatively TRBD1 or TRBD2 (5 bases each). The CDR3 is made up of 15 amino acids. Between the trimmed V and J ends, which lost 7 bases and 2 bases, there was a span of 18 bases. Germline V gives CDR1 LNHNV, CDR2 YYDKDF (reference sequence). The CDR3 bases are TGTGCCACCAATGAGGGCAGGGCCATCCCCTACGAGCAGTACTTC. Encoded protein: CATNEGRAIPYEQYF.